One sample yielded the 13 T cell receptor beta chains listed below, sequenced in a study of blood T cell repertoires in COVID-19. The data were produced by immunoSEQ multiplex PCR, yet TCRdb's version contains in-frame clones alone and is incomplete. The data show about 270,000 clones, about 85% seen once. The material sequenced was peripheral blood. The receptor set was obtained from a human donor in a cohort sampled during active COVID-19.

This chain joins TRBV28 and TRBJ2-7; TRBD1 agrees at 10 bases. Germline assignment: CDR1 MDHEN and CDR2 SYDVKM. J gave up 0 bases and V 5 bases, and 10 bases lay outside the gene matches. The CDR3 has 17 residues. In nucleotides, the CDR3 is TGTGCCAGCAGTCGTAGGGGGACAGGGGCTTTCTCCTACGAGCAGTACTTC. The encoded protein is CASSRRGTGAFSYEQYF.

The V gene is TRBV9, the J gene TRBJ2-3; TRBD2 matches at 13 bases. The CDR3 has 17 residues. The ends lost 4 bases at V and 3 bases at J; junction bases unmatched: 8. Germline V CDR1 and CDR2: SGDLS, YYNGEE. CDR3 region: CASSTWTSGRQTDTQYF. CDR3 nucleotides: TGTGCCAGCAGCACATGGACTAGCGGGAGACAAACAGATACGCAGTATTTT.

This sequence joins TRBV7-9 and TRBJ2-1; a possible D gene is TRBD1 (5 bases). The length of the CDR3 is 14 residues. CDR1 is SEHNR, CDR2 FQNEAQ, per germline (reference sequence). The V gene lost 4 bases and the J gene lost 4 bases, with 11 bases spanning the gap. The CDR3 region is CASSSQGVYNEQFF. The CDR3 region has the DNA TGTGCCAGCAGCTCGCAAGGGGTTTACAATGAGCAGTTCTTC. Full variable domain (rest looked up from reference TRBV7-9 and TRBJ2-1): DTGVSQNPRHKITKRGQNVTFRCDPISEHNRLYWYRQTLGQGPEFLTYFQNEAQLEKSRLLSDRFSAERPKGSFSTLEIQRTEQGDSAMYLCASSSQGVYNEQFFGPGTRLTVL.

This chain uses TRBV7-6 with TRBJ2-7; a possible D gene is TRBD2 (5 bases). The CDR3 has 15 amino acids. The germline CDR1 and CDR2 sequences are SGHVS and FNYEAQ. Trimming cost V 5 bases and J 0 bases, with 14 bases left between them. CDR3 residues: CASSGEGLNSYEQYF. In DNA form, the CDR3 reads TGTGCCAGCAGCGGAGAGGGCCTAAACTCCTACGAGCAGTACTTC.

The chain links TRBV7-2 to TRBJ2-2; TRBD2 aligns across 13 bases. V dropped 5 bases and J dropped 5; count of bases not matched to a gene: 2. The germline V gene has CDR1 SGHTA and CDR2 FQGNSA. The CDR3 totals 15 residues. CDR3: CASSGLAGVTGELFF. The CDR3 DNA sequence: TGTGCCAGCAGCGGACTAGCGGGAGTTACCGGGGAGCTGTTTTTT.

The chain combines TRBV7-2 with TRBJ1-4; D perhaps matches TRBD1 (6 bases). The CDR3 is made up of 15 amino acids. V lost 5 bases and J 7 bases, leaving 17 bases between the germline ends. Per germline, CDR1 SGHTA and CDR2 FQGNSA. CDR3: CASSPTGLDGEKLFF. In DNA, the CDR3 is TGTGCCAGCAGCCCCACAGGGCTCGACGGTGAAAAACTGTTTTTT.

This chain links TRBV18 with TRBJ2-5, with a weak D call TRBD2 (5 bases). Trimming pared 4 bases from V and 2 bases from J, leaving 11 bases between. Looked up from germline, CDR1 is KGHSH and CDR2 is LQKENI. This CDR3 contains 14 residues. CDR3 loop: CASSQVPGQETQYF. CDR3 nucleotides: TGTGCCAGCTCACAGGTCCCGGGGCAAGAGACCCAGTACTTC.

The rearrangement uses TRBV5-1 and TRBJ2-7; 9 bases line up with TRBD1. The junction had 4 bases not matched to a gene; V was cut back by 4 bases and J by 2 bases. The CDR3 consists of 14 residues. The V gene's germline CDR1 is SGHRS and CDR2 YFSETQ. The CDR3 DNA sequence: TGCGCCAGCAGCGAGGACAGGGGAACCTACGAGCAGTACTTC. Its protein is CASSEDRGTYEQYF.

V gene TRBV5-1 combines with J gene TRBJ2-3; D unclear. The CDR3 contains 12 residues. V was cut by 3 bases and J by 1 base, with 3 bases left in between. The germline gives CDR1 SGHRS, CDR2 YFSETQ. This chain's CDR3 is CASSSGTDTQYF. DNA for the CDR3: TGCGCCAGCAGCTCGGGCACAGATACGCAGTATTTT. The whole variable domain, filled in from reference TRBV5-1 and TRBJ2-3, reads KAGVTQTPRYLIKTRGQQVTLSCSPISGHRSVSWYQQTPGQGLQFLFEYFSETQRNKGNFPGRFSGRQFSNSRSEMNVSTLELGDSALYLCASSSGTDTQYFGPGTRLTVL.

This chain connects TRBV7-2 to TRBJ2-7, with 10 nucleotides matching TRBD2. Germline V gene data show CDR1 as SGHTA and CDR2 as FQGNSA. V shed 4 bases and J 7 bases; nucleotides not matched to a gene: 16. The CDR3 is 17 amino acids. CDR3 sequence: CASSSTEFLAGVGEQYF. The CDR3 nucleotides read TGTGCCAGCAGCTCGACTGAGTTCCTAGCGGGAGTAGGGGAGCAGTACTTC.

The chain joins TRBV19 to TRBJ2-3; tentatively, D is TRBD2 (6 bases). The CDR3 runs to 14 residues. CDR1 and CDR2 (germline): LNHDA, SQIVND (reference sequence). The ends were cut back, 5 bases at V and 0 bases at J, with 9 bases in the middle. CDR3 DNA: TGTGCCAGTAGTCGGCGGGGTAGCACAGATACGCAGTATTTT. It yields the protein CASSRRGSTDTQYF. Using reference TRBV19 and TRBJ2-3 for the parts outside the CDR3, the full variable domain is DGGITQSPKYLFRKEGQNVTLSCEQNLNHDAMYWYRQDPGQGLRLIYYSQIVNDFQKGDIAEGYSVSREKKESFPLTVTSAQKNPTAFYLCASSRRGSTDTQYFGPGTRLTVL.

CDR3 residues: CASSERGWEDNTYEQYF. CDR3 sequence (DNA): TGTGCCAGCAGTGAACGTGGATGGGAGGATAACACCTACGAGCAGTACTTC. V is TRBV6-1 and J is TRBJ2-7, with a weak D call TRBD2 (6 bases). The CDR3 spans 17 residues. With 2 bases removed from V and 2 bases from J, the gap between germline ends came to 19 bases. Germline assignment: CDR1 MNHNS and CDR2 SASEGT.

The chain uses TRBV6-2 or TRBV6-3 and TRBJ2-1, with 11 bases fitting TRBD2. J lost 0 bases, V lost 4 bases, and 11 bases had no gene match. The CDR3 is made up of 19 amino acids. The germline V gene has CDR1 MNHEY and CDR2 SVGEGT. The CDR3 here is CASSSGLAVYSSSYNEQFF. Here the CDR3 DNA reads TGTGCCAGCAGTTCGGGACTAGCGGTCTACTCCAGCTCCTACAATGAGCAGTTCTTC.